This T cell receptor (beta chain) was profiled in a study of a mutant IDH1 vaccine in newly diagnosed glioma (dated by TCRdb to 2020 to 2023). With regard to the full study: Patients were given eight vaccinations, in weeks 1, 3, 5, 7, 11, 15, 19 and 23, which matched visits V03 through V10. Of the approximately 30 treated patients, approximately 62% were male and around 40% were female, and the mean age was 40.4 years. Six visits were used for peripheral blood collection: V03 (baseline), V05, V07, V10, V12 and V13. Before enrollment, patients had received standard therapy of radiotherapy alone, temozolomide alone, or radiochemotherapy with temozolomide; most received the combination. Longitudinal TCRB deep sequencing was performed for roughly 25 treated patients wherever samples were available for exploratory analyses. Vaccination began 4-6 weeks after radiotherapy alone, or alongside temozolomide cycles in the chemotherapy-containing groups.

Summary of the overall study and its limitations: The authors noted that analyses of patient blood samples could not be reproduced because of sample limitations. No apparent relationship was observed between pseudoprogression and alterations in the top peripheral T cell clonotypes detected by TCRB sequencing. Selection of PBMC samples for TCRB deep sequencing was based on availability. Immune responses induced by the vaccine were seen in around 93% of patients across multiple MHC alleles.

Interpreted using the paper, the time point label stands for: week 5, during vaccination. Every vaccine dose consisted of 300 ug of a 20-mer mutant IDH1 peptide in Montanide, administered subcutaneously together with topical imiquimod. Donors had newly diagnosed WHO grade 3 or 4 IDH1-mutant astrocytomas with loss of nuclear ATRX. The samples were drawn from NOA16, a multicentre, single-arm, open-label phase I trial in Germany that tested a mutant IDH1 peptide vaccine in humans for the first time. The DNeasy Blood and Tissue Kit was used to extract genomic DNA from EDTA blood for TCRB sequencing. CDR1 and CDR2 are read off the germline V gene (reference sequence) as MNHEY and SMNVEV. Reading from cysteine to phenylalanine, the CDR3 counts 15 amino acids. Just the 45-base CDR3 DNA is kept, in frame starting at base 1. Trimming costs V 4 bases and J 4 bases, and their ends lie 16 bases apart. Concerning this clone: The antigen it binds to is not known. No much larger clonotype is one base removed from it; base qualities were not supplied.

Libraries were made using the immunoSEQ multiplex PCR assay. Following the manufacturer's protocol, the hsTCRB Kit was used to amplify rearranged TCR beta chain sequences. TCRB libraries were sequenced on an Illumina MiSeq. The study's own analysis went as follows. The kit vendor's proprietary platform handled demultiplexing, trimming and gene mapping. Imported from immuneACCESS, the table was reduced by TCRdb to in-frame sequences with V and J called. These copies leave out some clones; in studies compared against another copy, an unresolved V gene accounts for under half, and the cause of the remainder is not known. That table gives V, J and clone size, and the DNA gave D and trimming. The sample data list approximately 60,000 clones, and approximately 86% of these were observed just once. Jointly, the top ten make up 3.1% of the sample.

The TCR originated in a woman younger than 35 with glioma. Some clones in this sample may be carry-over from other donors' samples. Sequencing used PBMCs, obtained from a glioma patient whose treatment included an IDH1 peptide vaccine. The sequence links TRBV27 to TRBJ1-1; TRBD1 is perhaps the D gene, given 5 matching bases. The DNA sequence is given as TGTGCCAGCAGTTACCTCGACGGGGGGAGCACTGAAGCTTTCTTT. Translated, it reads CASSYLDGGSTEAFF.